The clone carrying this T cell receptor (beta chain) was seen a few times. What it binds is not known. This sample was taken from a study of T cells in Graves' hyperthyroidism and ophthalmopathy. Study findings and constraints: The authors' 13 V-J model separated ophthalmopathy from stable hyperthyroidism.

For Graves' hyperthyroidism to be stable, ophthalmopathy could not progress within 18 months. The study excluded patients with uncontrolled infection, other autoimmune disease, pregnancy or lactation. Out of approximately 9.9 ml of fresh peripheral blood came the PBMCs. Amplification yielded TCR beta CDR3 regions, with RNA transcripts as the source. First-round RT-PCR targeting the TCR CDR3 was performed with the HTBI primer set. TCRdb reprocessed the multiplex PCR reads with MiXCR, giving one entry per CDR3 protein. The data hold 550,000 to 800,000 distinct CDR3 sequences, with around 16% observed a single time. Sequencing input: blood. This receptor was identified in a man over 45 with Graves' hyperthyroidism.

In nucleotides, the CDR3 is TGCGCCAGCAGCCTCCTGGGACAGGGGAACAACGAGCAGTACTTC. This gives the protein CASSLLGQGNNEQYF. The rearrangement joins TRBV5-1 to TRBJ2-7; 10 bases align to TRBD1. V was clipped by 4 bases and J by 5 bases; unmatched bases: 9. The CDR3 is 15 residues long. Germline V lookup: CDR1 SGHRS, CDR2 YFSETQ.